The source of this TCR beta chain is a study of cytomegalovirus exposure and HLA in healthy donors. This clone was detected a few times. Primers for the PCR totalled 60 Vbeta and 13 Jbeta. Profiling relied on immunoSEQ multiplex PCR, and the TCRdb table lists in-frame clones only, not all of them. The sample has about 190,000 clones, approximately 79% seen once. CDR1 and CDR2 (germline): MNHEY, SMNVEV (reference sequence). This CDR3 has 16 amino acids. Between the trimmed V and J ends, which lost 3 bases and 10 bases, there was a span of 22 bases. This sequence was found in a woman aged 18 to 35 in good health and CMV-seronegative. The genes are TRBV27 and TRBJ2-1; tentative D call: TRBD2 (6 bases). Sequencing was carried out using PBMCs. The CDR3 bases are TGTGCCAGCAGTTTCAAGGGACTCAGGATTCAGGAGGAGCAGTTCTTC. It codes for CASSFKGLRIQEEQFF.